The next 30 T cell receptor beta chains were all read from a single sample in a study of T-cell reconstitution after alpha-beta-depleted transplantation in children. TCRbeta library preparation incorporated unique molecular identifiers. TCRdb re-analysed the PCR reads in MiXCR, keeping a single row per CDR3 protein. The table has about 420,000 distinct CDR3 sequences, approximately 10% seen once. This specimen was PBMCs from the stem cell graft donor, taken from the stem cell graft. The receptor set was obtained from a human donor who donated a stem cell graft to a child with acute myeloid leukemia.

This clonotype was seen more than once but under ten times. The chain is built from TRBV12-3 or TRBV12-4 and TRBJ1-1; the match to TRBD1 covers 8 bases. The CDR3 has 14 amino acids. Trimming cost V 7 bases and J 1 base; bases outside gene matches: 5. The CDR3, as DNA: TGTGCCAGCACCCTGACAGGGGCGAACACTGAAGCTTTCTTT. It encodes CASTLTGANTEAFF.

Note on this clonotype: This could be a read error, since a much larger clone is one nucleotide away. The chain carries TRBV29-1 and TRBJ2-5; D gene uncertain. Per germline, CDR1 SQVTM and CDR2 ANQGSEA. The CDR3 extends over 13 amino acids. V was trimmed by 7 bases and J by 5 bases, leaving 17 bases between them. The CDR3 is CSALTGFRETQYF. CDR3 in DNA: TGCAGCGCTCTTACGGGCTTCAGGGAGACCCAGTACTTC.

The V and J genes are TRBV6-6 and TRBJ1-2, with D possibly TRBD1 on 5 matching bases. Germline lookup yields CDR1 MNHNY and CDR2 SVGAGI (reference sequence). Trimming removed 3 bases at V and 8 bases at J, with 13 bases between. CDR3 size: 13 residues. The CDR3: CASSYGGDGGYTF. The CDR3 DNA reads TGTGCCAGCAGTTATGGGGGTGACGGCGGCTACACCTTC.

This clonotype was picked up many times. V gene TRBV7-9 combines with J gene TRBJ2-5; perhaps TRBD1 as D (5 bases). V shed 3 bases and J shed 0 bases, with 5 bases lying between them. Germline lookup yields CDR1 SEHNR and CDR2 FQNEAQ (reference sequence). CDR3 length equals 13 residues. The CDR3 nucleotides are TGTGCCAGCAGCTTGACAGACCAAGAGACCCAGTACTTC. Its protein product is CASSLTDQETQYF.

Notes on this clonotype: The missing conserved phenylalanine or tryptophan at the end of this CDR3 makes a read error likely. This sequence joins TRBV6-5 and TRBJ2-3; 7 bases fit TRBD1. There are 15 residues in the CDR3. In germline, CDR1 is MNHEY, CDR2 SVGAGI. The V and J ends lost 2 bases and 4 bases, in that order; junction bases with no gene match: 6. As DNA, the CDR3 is TGTGCCAGCAGTTACGGTCGGCAGGGGGCAGATACGCAGTATTTG. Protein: CASSYGRQGADTQYL.

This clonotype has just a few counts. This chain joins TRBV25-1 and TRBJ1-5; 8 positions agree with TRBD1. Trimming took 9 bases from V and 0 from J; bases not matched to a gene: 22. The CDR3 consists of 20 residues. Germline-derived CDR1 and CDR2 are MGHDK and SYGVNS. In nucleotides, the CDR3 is TGTGCCAGACCCTGGGGCAGGGGGCCGGCCAACCCTTATAGCAATCAGCCCCAGCATTTT. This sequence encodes CARPWGRGPANPYSNQPQHF.

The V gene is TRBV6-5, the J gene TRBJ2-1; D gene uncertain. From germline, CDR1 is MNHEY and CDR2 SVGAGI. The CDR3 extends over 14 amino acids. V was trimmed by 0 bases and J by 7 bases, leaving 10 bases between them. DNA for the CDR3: TGTGCCAGCAGTTACTCGGCACAGTTGAATGAGCAGTTCTTC. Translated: CASSYSAQLNEQFF.

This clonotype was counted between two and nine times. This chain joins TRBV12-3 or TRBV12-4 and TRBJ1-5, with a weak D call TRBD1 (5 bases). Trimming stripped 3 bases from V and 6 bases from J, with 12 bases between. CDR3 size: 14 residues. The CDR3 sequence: CASSLGGTGQPQHF. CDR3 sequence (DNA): TGTGCCAGCAGTTTGGGGGGGACGGGTCAGCCCCAGCATTTT.

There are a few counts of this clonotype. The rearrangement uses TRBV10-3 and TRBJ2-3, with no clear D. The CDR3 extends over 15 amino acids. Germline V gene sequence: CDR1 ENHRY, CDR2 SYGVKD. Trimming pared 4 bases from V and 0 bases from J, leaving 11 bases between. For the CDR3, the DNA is TGTGCCATCAGTGGGATCAACCACAGCACAGATACGCAGTATTTT. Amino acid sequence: CAISGINHSTDTQYF.

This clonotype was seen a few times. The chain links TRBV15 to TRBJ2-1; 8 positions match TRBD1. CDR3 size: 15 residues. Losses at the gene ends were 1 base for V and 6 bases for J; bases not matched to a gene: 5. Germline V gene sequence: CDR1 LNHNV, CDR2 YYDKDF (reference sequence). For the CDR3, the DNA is TGTGCCACCAGCAGAGTGGACAGGGAACTCAATGAGCAGTTCTTC. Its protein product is CATSRVDRELNEQFF.

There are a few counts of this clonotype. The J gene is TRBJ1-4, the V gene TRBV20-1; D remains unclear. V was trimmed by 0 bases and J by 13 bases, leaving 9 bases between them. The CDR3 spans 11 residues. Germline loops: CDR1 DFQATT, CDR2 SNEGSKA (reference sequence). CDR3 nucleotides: TGCAGTGCTAGAGAGGGTCCGCGACTGTTTTTT. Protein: CSAREGPRLFF.

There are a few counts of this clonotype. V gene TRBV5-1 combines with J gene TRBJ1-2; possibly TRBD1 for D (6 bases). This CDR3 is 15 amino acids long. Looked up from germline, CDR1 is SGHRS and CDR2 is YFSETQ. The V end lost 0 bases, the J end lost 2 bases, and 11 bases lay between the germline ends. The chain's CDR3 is CASSLVRGPNYGYTF. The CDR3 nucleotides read TGCGCCAGCAGCTTGGTCAGGGGACCCAACTATGGCTACACCTTC.

The CDR3 coding sequence is TGTGCCAGTAATCTTATGGGCCGAACTCCCTATGGCTACACCTTC. This sequence encodes CASNLMGRTPYGYTF. This chain connects TRBV19 to TRBJ1-2; D is undetermined. V was pared by 7 bases and J by 4 bases, with 19 bases between. CDR1 and CDR2 from the germline V gene are LNHDA and SQIVND (reference sequence). The CDR3 loop spans 15 amino acids.

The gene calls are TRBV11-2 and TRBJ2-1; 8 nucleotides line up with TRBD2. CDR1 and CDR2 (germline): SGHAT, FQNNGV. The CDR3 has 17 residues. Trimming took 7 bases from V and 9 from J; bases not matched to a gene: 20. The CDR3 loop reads CASKRQFSGVGDGEQFF. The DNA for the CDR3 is TGTGCCAGCAAACGACAATTTAGCGGGGTGGGGGACGGTGAGCAGTTCTTC.

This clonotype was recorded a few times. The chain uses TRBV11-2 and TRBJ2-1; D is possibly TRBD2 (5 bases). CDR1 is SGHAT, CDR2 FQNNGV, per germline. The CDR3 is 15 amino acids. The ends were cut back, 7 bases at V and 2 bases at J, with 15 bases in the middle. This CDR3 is CASTQASGPYNEQFF. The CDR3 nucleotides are TGTGCCAGCACCCAAGCCAGCGGCCCCTACAATGAGCAGTTCTTC.

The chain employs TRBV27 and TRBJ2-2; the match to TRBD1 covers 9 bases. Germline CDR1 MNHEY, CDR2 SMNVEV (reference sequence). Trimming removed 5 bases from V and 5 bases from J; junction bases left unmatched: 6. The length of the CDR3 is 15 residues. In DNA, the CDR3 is TGTGCCAGCAGTCCTACAGGGGGCCGGACCGGGGAGCTGTTTTTT. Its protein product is CASSPTGGRTGELFF.

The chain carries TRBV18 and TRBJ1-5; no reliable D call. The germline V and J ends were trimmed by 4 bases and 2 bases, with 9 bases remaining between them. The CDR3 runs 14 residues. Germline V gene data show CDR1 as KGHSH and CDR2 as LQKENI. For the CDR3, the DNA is TGTGCCAGCTCACTGTCCGAAGGCAATCAGCCCCAGCATTTT. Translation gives CASSLSEGNQPQHF.

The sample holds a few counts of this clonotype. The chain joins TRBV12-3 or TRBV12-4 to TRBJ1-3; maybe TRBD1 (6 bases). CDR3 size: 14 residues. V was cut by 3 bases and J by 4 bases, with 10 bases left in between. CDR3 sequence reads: CASSFGTTGNTIYF. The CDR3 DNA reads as TGTGCCAGCAGTTTCGGGACAACCGGAAACACCATATATTTT.

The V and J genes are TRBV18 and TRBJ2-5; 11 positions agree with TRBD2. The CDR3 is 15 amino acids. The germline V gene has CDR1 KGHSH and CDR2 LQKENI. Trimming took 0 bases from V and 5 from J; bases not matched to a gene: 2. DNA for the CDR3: TGTGCCAGCTCACCACCCGGGACTAGCGGCGAGACCCAGTACTTC. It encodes CASSPPGTSGETQYF.

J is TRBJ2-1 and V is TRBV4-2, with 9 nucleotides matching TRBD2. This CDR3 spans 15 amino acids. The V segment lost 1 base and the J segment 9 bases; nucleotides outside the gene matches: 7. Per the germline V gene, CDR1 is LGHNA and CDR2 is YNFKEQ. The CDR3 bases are TGTGCCAGCAGCCAAGGTCGGACTAGCGTGGTTGAGCAGTTCTTC. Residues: CASSQGRTSVVEQFF.

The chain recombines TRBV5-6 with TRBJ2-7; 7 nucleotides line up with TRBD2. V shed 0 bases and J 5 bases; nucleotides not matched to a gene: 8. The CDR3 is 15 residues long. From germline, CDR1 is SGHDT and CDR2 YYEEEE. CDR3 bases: TGTGCCAGCAGCTTGGTTGGGGCGGGAGAAAACGAGCAGTACTTC. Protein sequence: CASSLVGAGENEQYF.

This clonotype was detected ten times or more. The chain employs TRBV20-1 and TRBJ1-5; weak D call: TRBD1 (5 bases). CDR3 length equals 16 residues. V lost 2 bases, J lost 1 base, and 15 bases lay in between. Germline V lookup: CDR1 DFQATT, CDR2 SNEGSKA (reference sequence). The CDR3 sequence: CSARSIDGGSNQPQHF. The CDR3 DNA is TGCAGTGCTAGATCCATTGACGGGGGAAGCAATCAGCCCCAGCATTTT.

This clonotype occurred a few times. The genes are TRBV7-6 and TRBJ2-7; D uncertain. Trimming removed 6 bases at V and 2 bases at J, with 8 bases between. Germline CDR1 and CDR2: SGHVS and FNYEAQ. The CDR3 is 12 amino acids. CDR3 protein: CASSWVTYEQYV. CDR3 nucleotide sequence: TGTGCCAGCAGTTGGGTTACCTACGAGCAGTACGTC.

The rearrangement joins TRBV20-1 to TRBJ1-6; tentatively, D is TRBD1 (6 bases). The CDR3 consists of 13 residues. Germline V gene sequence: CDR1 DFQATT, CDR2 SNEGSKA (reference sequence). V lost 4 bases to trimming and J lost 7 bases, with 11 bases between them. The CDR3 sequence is CSATPDRNSPLHF. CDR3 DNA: TGCAGTGCTACGCCGGACAGAAATTCACCCCTCCACTTT.

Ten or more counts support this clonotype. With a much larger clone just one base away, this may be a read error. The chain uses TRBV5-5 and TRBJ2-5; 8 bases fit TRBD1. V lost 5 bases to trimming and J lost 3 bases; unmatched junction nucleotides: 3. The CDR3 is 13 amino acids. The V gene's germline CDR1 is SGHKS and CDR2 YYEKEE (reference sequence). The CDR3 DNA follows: TGTGCCAGCAGACCGACAGGGGAAGAGACCCAGTACTTC. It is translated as CASRPTGEETQYF.

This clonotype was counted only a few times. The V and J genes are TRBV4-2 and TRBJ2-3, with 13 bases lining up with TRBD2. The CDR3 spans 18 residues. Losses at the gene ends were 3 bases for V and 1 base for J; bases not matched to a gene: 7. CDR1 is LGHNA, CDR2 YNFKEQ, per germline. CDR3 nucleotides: TGTGCCAGCAGCCAGGGACTAGCGGGGAGTAGTGGCACAGATACGCAGTATTTT. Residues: CASSQGLAGSSGTDTQYF.

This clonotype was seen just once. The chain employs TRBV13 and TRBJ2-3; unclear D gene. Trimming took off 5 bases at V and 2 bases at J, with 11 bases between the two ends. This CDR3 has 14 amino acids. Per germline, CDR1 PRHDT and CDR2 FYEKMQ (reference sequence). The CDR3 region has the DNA TGTGCCAGCAGCCCGCGGATGGCCACAGATACGCAGTATTTT. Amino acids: CASSPRMATDTQYF.

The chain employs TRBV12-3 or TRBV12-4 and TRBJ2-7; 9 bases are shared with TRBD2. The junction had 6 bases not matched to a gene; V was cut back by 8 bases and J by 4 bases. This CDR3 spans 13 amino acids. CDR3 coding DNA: TGTGCCAGCGGGGCGGGAGGGGGATACGAGCAGTACTTC. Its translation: CASGAGGGYEQYF.

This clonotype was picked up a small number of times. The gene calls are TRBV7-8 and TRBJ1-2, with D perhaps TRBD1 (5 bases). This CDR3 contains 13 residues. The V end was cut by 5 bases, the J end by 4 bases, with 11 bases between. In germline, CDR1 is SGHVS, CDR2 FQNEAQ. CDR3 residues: CASSPDKSYGYTF. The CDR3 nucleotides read TGTGCCAGCAGCCCGGACAAATCCTATGGCTACACCTTC. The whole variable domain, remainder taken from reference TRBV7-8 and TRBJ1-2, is GAGVSQSPRYKVAKRGQDVALRCDPISGHVSLFWYQQALGQGPEFLTYFQNEAQLDKSGLPSDRFFAERPEGSVSTLKIQRTQQEDSAVYLCASSPDKSYGYTFGSGTRLTVV.

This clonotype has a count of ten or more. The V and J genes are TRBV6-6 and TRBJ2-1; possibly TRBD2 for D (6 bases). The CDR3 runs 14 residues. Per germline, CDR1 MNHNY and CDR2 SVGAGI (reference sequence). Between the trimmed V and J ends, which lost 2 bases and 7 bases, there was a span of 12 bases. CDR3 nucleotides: TGTGCCAGCAGTTACGATAATGCGGGGAATGAGCAGTTCTTC. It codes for CASSYDNAGNEQFF.